Included here is one T cell receptor (beta chain) sequence, with context. Germline V gene data show CDR1 as MDHEN and CDR2 as SYDVKM. Trimming shortened V by 2 bases and J by 4 bases, and 8 bases separated the two germline ends. The CDR3 is made up of 13 amino acids. This specimen comes from a study of cytomegalovirus exposure and HLA in healthy donors. PCR amplification relied on 60 Vbeta primers (plus 13 Jbeta primers). TCRdb's table, derived via immunoSEQ multiplex PCR, lists solely in-frame clones and lacks some. The table has some 160,000 clones, over 60% seen once; the top ten hold approximately 3.1%.

V gene TRBV28 combines with J gene TRBJ1-2; D is possibly TRBD1 (6 bases). Sequencing input: PBMCs. This TCR derives from a woman aged 40 to 50 in good health and CMV-seronegative. The CDR3 region is CASSLDRRYGYTF. DNA of the CDR3: TGTGCCAGCAGTTTAGACAGGCGCTATGGCTACACCTTC.